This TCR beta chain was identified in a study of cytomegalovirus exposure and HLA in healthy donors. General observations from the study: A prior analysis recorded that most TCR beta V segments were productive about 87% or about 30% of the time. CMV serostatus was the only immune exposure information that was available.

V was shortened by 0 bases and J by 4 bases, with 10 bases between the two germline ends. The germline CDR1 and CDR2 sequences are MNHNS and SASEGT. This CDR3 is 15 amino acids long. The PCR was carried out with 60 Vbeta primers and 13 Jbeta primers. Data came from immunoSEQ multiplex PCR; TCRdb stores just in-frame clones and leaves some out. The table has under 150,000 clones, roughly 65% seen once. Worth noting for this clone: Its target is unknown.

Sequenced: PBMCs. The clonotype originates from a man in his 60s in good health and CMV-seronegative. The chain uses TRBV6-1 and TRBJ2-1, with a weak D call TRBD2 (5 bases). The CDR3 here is CASSEAWRAYNEQFF. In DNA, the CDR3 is TGTGCCAGCAGTGAAGCGTGGCGGGCGTACAATGAGCAGTTCTTC.